The sequence of this T cell receptor (beta chain) was determined in a study of Graves' ophthalmopathy and Graves' hyperthyroidism. Study-wide context: Specimen type is peripheral blood, obtained at initial diagnosis before any treatment.

From RNA, the CDR3 regions of TCR beta chains were amplified and sequenced. Scientists carried out first-round RT-PCR using HTBI primers and then a second-round multiplex PCR. TCRdb used MiXCR to reprocess the multiplex PCR reads, holding one entry per CDR3 protein. The table lists roughly 350,000 distinct CDR3 sequences, about a sixth of them singletons. CDR3 length equals 13 residues. Looked up from germline, CDR1 is SGHVS and CDR2 is FNYEAQ. The V end was cut by 5 bases, the J end by 7 bases, with 15 bases between. This clonotype was found many times. This chain connects TRBV7-6 to TRBJ2-7; tentatively, D is TRBD1 (6 bases). Sequencing used peripheral blood. This clonotype originated in an adult woman with stable Graves' hyperthyroidism. CDR3 amino acids: CASSANRDKEQYF. In DNA form, the CDR3 reads TGTGCCAGCAGCGCAAACCGGGACAAGGAGCAGTACTTC.